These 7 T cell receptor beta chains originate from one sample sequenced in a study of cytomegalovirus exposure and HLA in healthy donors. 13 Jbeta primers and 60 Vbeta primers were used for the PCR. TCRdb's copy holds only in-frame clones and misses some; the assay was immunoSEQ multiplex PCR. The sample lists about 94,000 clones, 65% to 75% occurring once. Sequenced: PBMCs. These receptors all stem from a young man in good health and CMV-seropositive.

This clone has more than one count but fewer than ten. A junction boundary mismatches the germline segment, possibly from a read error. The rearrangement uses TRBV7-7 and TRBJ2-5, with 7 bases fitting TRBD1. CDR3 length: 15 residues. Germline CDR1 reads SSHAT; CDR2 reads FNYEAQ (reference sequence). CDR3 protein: CASSRTGVAEETQYF. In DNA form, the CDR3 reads TGTGCTAGCAGCCGAACAGGGGTTGCGGAAGAGACCCAGTACTTC. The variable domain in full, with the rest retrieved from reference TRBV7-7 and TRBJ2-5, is GAGVSQSPRYKVTKRGQDVTLRCDPISSHATLYWYQQALGQGPEFLTYFNYEAQPDKSGLPSDRFSAERPEGSISTLTIQRTEQRDSAMYRCASSRTGVAEETQYFGPGTRLLVL.

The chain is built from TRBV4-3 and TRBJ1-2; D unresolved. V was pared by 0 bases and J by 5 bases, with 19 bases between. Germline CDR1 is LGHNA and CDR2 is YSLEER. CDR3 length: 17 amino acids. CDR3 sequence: CASSQDTGRAPGYGYTF. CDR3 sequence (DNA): TGCGCCAGCAGCCAAGACACGGGCCGCGCACCGGGGTATGGCTACACCTTC.

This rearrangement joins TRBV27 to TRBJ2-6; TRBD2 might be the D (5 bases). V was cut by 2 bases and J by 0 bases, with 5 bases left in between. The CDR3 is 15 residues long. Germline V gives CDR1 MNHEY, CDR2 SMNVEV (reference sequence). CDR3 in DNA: TGTGCCAGCAGTTTACGGGGCTCTGGGGCCAACGTCCTGACTTTC. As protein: CASSLRGSGANVLTF.

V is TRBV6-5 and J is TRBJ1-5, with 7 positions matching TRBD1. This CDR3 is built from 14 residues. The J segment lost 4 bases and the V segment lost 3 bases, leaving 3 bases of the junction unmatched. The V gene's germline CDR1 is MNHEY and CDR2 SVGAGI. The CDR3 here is CASSYGQANQPQHF. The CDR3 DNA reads TGTGCCAGCAGTTATGGACAGGCTAATCAGCCCCAGCATTTT.

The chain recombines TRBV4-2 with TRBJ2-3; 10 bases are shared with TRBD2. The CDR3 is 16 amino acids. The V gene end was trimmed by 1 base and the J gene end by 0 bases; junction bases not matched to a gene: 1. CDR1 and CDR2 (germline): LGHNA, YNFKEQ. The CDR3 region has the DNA TGTGCCAGCAGCCAAGCACTAGCGGGAAGCACAGATACGCAGTATTTT. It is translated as CASSQALAGSTDTQYF.

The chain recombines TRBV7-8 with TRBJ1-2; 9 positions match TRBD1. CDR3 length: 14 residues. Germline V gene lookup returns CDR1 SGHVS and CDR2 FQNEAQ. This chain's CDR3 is CALGDRAFLYGYTF. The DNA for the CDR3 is TGTGCTCTTGGGGACAGGGCCTTCCTCTATGGCTACACCTTC.

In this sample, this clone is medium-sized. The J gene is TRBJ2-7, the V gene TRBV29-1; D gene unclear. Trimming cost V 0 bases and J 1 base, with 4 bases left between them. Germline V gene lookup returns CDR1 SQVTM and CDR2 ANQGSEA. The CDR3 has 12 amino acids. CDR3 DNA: TGCAGCGTTGAAGAGGCTTCCTACGAGCAGTACTTC. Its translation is CSVEEASYEQYF.